The following is a T cell receptor (beta chain) sequence with its context. Its target is unknown. This record belongs to a study of T cell responses to AZD1222 COVID-19 vaccine. Study-wide points: It should be noted that donors were predominantly white British and more often female, and clonal diversity was possibly underestimated. Vaccine-associated CD4 TCRs ranged over spike, dominating at 160-218 and 743-854. An increase in Spike-specific TCR breadth and depth was observed after two AZD1222 doses.

Second-dose groups at about 4 or about 12 weeks were pooled. The CDR3 contains 15 residues. Germline V gene data show CDR1 as SGHNT and CDR2 as YYREEE (reference sequence). The junction had 4 bases not matched to a gene; V was cut back by 0 bases and J by 4 bases. The protocol was immunoSEQ multiplex PCR, while the TCRdb copy is restricted to in-frame clones and leaves out a portion. The table lists approximately 130,000 clones, 80% to 95% of them singletons. V usage is TRBV5-4 and J usage is TRBJ2-5; 9 nucleotides agree with TRBD2. This clonotype was sampled from an adult who received the AZD1222 COVID-19 vaccine. The sample was peripheral blood, taken 28 days after the second AZD1222 dose. This chain's CDR3 is CASSLALAGLETQYF. CDR3 nucleotides: TGTGCCAGCAGCTTGGCACTAGCGGGCCTAGAGACCCAGTACTTC.